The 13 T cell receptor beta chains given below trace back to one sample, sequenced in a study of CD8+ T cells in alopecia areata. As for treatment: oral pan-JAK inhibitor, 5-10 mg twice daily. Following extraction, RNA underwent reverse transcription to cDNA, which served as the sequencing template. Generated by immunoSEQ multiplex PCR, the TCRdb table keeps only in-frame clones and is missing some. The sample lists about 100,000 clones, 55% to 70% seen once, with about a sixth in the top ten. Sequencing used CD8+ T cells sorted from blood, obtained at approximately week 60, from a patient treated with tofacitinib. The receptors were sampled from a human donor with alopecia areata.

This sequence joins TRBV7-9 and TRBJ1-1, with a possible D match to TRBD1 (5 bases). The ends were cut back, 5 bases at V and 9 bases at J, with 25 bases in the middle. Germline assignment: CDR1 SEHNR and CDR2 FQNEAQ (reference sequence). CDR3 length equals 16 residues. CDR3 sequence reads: CASSTQQPLKRGKAFF. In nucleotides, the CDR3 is TGTGCCAGCAGCACTCAACAACCACTTAAGCGGGGGAAAGCTTTCTTT.

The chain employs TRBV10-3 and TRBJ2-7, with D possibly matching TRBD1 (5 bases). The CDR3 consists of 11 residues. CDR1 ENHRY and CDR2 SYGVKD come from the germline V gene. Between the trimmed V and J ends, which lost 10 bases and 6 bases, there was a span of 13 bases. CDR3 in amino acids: CATQGVREQYF. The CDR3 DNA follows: TGTGCCACCCAAGGGGTACGCGAGCAGTACTTC.

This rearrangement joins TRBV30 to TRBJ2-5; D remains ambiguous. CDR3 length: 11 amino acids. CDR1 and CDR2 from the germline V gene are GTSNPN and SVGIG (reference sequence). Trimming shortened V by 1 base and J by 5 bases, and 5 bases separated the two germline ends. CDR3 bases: TGTGCCTGGAGTGAACGGGAGACCCAGTACTTC. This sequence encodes CAWSERETQYF.

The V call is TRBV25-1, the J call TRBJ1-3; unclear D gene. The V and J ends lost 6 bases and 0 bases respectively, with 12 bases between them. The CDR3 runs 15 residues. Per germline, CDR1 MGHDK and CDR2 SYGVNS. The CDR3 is CASRTDGSSGNTIYF. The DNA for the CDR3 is TGTGCCAGCAGAACTGACGGTAGCTCTGGAAACACCATATATTTT. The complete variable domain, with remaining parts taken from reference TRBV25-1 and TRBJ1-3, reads EADIYQTPRYLVIGTGKKITLECSQTMGHDKMYWYQQDPGMELHLIHYSYGVNSTEKGDLSSESTVSRIRTEHFPLTLESARPSHTSQYLCASRTDGSSGNTIYFGEGSWLTVV.

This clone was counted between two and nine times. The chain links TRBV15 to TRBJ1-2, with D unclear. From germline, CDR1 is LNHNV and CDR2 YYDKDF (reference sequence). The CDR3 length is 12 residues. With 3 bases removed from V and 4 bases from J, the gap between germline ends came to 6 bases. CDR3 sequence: CATSSGGYGYTF. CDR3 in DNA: TGTGCCACCAGCAGTGGAGGCTATGGCTACACCTTC.

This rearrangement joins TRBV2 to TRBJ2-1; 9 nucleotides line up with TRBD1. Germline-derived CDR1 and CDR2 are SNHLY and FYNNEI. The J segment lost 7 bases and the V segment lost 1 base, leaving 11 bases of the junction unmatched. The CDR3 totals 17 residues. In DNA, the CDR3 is TGTGCCAGCAGTGAAGGGGGGACAGGGATTTTTGTTAATGAGCAGTTCTTC. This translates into CASSEGGTGIFVNEQFF.

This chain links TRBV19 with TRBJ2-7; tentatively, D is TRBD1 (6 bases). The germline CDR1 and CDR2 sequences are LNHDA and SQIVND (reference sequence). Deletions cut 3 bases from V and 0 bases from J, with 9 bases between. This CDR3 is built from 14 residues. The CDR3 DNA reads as TGTGCCAGTAGTATGGGACATAGCTCCTACGAGCAGTACTTC. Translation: CASSMGHSSYEQYF.

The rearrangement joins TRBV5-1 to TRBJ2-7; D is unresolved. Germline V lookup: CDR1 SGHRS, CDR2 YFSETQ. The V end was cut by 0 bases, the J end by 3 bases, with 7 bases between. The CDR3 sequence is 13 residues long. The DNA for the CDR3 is TGCGCCAGCAGCTTGGCCTCTGACTACGAGCAGTACTTC. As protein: CASSLASDYEQYF.

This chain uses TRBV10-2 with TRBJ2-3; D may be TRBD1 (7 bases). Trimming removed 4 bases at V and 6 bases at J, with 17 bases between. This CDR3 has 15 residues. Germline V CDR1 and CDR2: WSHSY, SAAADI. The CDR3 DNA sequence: TGCGCCAGCAGTGCAATGACTAGGACAGGCGATACGCAGTATTTT. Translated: CASSAMTRTGDTQYF.

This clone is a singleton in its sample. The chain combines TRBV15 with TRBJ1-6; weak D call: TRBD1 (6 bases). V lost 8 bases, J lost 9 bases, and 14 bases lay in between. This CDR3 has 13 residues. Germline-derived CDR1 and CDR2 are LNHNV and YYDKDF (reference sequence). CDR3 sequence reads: CATSVGGLSPLHF. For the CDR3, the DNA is TGTGCCACCTCGGTTGGGGGGCTTTCACCCCTCCACTTT.

In DNA form, the CDR3 reads TGTGCCAGCAAGGGTGGACCCACAGCTTTCTTT. Its translation is CASKGGPTAFF. The chain combines TRBV6-1 with TRBJ1-1, with D hard to call. V was clipped by 7 bases and J by 10 bases, with 13 bases between them. Germline V gene data show CDR1 as MNHNS and CDR2 as SASEGT. This CDR3 has 11 residues.

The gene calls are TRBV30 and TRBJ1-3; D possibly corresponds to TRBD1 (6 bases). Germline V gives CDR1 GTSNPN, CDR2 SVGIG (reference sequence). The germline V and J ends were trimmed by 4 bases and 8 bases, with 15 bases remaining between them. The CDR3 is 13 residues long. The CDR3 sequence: CAWTRGPGDTIYF. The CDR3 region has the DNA TGTGCCTGGACCCGGGGGCCGGGGGACACCATATATTTT.

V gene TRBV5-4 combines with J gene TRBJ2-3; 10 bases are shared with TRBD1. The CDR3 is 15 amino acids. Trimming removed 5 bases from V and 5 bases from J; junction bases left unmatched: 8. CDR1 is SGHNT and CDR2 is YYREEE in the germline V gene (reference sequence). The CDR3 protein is CASRPGTGVLDTQYF. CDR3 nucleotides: TGTGCCAGCAGGCCCGGGACAGGGGTACTAGATACGCAGTATTTT. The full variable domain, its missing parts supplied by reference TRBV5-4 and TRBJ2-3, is ETGVTQSPTHLIKTRGQQVTLRCSSQSGHNTVSWYQQALGQGPQFIFQYYREEENGRGNFPPRFSGLQFPNYSSELNVNALELDDSALYLCASRPGTGVLDTQYFGPGTRLTVL.